The following is a TCR beta chain sequence with its context. This clonotype came up many times. Its antigen specificity is not known. No base quality values were provided; no much bigger clone lies one nucleotide off. These data are taken from a study of molecular identifiers for immune sequencing clone quantification (dated by TCRdb to the late 2010s). At the level of the whole study: For a replicate experiment, RNA from roughly 21,000 or 96,000 naive CD8 T cells was divided into five aliquots, and four of the five aliquots were sequenced. This methods study used CD8 T cells to benchmark TCR RNA copy counting and molecular-identifier clustering-based TCR repertoire sequencing (MIDCIRS). Results the study describes overall, beyond this receptor: When barcode sub-clustering was omitted, TCR diversity was inflated by chimeric consensus sequences, with chimeras reaching as high as 47%. Modeling indicated about 3 TCR RNA copies recovered per cell, compared with about ten by digital PCR, which implies a capture efficiency of approximately 30%. Even against a background of around 900,000 naive CD8 T cells, spiked-in Jurkat TCR RNA amounting to a single cell's worth was reported to be detectable. In CMV-specific effector cells, clones with more than 20 RNA copies accounted for over 97% of molecules, whereas in naive cells such clones accounted for under 1%. Spiked-in Jurkat TCR RNA (approximately 10 copies' worth), which is not part of the donor repertoire, was contained in the naive libraries. Identical TCR molecules sharing a barcode could cause highly expanded clone sizes to be underestimated.

The library was generated by PCR. Sequencing was performed on an Illumina HiSeq 4000. Preparation of bulk TCR libraries followed a previously described approach, with the TCR primers listed in Table S5. Purification of total RNA was performed with the Qiagen AllPrep DNA/RNA kit. Before analysis, reads from multiple sequencing runs of the same library were pooled. The authors processed their data as follows. Reads were retained only if the reads had an exact TCR constant sequence, and the retained reads were trimmed to 150 nt and grouped according to their 12-nt molecular barcodes. Reads within each barcode group were sub-clustered using a 15% Levenshtein threshold, and quality-weighted consensus sequences were constructed for each RNA molecule. Non-functional sequences were removed, as were lower-count sequences one edit away from another. On the basis of fitting two negative binomial distributions, barcode sub-clusters with fewer than 20% of the maximum read count were discarded. TCRdb reprocessed the public reads (quality trimming at Q25 with fastp, clone calling with MiXCR) and kept in-frame beta chains. Every entry covers one CDR3 protein and lists the most common genes and DNA from its rows. TCRdb's processing, not the authors' own work, is the source of the V and J calls. Across this sample there are around 470,000 distinct CDR3 sequences, with 20% to 25% seen only once. The leading ten clones occupy under 0.85% of the sample.

CDR1 and CDR2 are drawn from the germline V gene: SQVTM, ANQGSEA. V and J are trimmed by 6 bases and 2 bases, and the gene matches miss 4 bases of the junction. Measured from the cysteine to the phenylalanine, the CDR3 is 12 residues long. The retained sequence is limited to the CDR3, 36 bases, with the frame set at the first base. Libraries of naive CD8 T cells were built from anywhere between about 20,000 and 1,000,000 sorted cells, with 10%, 30% or 50% of the purified RNA used. Naive CD8 T cells, defined as CD8+CD4-CCR7+CD45RA+, were FACS-sorted into RLT Plus buffer on a BD FACSAria II. Detection sensitivity was tested by spiking Jurkat RNA equal to some 11 TCR copies' worth into samples containing about 18,000-1,000,000 naive CD8 T cells. Enrichment of CD8 T cells was done with RosetteSep CD8+ T Cell Enrichment Cocktail plus Ficoll-Paque, and ACK red cell lysis came afterward.

The sample taken for sequencing was naive CD8+ T cells from blood, with Jurkat cell RNA spiked in. The sample's cell subset or site label is to be understood as: FACS-sorted CD8+CD4-CCR7+CD45RA+ naive T cells. The sequence derives from a human donor in good health. Some libraries in this study had Jurkat cell RNA spiked in. Recombination joined TRBV29-1 with TRBJ2-7, and 7 bases in between align with TRBD1. The CDR3: CSVTDRTYEQYF. The DNA sequence is TGCAGCGTCACGGACAGGACCTACGAGCAGTACTTC.